The T cell receptor beta chain under discussion was sequenced for a study of T cell repertoires in cytomegalovirus infection. Overall study: It was the public TCR beta signatures that indicated both CMV infection and matching HLA type. Study-wide findings and caveats: In two of eight donors, the top clonotype was HLA-C-restricted CMV-specific. Of the TCR beta families, the public ones yielded a cumulative frequency that identified carriers of CMV plus the relevant HLA.

CDR3 length: 16 amino acids. The germline gives CDR1 SGHNT, CDR2 YYREEE (reference sequence). Trimming took off 0 bases at V and 4 bases at J, with 13 bases between the two ends. Via MiXCR, TCRdb re-called the reads, giving one row per CDR3 protein. The table shows 150,000 to 200,000 distinct CDR3 sequences, with roughly 27% occurring only once. On this clonotype: Its antigen remains unknown.

This sequence joins TRBV5-4 and TRBJ1-4; D is undetermined. The TCR originated in a human donor in good health (CMV status not recorded). Some clones in this sample may be carry-over from other donors' samples. Sequenced input: PBMCs. CDR3 sequence reads: CASSLGDRRLNEKLFF. The DNA for the CDR3 is TGTGCCAGCAGCTTGGGGGATCGACGACTTAATGAAAAACTGTTTTTT.